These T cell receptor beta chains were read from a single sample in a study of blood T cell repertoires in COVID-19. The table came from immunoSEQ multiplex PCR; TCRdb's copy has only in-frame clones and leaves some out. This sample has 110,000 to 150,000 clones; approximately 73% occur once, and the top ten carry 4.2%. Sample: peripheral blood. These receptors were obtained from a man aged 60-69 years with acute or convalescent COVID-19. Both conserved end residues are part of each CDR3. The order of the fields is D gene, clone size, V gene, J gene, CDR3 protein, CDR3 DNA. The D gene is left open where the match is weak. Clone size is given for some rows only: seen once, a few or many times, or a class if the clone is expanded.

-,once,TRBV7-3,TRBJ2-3,CASSLNPADTQYF,TGTGCCAGCAGCTTGAATCCGGCAGATACGCAGTATTTT
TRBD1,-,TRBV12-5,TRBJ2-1,CASGLGQGKNEQFF,TGTGCTAGTGGTTTGGGACAGGGGAAAAATGAGCAGTTCTTC
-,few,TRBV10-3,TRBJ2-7,CAISQGTYEQYF,TGTGCCATCAGTCAGGGAACCTACGAGCAGTACTTC
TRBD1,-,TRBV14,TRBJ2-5,CASSSRTGGSGTQYF,TGTGCCAGCAGCTCAAGGACAGGGGGGTCGGGGACCCAGTACTTC
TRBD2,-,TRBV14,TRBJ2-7,CASSQWSSGRAEQYF,TGTGCCAGCAGCCAATGGAGTAGCGGGAGGGCCGAGCAGTACTTC
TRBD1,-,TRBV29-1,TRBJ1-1,CSVFQGANTEAFF,TGCAGCGTTTTCCAGGGGGCGAACACTGAAGCTTTCTTT
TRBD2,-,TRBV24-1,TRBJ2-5,CATSEGTSRQETQYF,TGTGCCACCAGTGAGGGGACTAGCAGACAAGAGACCCAGTACTTC
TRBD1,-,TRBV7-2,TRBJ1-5,CASSLETGVWDQPQHF,TGTGCCAGCAGCTTAGAGACAGGGGTATGGGATCAGCCCCAGCATTTT
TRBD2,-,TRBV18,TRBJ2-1,CASSPTSGRSEQFF,TGTGCCAGCTCACCCACTAGCGGGAGAAGTGAGCAGTTCTTC
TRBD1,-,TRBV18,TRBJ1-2,CASSPEKGTGFYGYTF,TGTGCCAGCTCACCTGAGAAGGGGACAGGGTTTTATGGCTACACCTTC
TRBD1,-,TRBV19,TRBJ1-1,CASGDRENTEAFF,TGTGCCAGTGGGGACAGGGAGAACACTGAAGCTTTCTTT
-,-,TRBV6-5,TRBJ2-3,CASTYGSRDTDTQYF,TGTGCCAGCACCTACGGATCGCGGGACACAGATACGCAGTATTTT
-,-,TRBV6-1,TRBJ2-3,CASSETRGSGGTQYF,TGTGCCAGCAGTGAAACCCGGGGTAGCGGTGGTACGCAGTATTTT
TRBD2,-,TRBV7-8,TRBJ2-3,CASSLVVVSGSTDTQYF,TGTGCCAGCAGCTTAGTGGTGGTGAGCGGGAGTACAGATACGCAGTATTTT
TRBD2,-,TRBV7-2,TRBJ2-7,CASSFGGSRLADEQYF,TGTGCCAGCAGCTTTGGCGGGAGTCGCTTAGCCGACGAGCAGTACTTC
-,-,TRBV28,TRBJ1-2,CASSSTSYGYTF,TGTGCCAGCAGTTCTACGAGCTATGGCTACACCTTC
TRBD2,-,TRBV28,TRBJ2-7,CASITSETYEQYF,TGTGCCAGCATAACTAGCGAGACCTACGAGCAGTACTTC
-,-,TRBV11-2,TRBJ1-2,CASSLLEEGYTF,TGTGCCAGCAGCTTACTGGAGGAGGGCTACACCTTC
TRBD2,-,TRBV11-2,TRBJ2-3,CASSLVAGGPTDTQYF,TGTGCCAGCAGCTTAGTGGCGGGAGGGCCGACAGATACGCAGTATTTT
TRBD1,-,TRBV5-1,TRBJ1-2,CASSWDRDNYGYTF,TGCGCCAGCAGCTGGGACAGGGACAACTATGGCTACACCTTC
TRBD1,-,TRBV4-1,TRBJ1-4,CASSQGDRGANEKLFF,TGCGCCAGCAGCCAAGGGGACAGGGGAGCTAATGAAAAACTGTTTTTT
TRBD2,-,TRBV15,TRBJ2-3,CATSRVAGHTDTQYF,TGTGCCACCAGCAGAGTAGCGGGGCACACAGATACGCAGTATTTT
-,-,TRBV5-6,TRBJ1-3,CASSSPRLTDHGNTIYF,TGTGCCAGCAGCTCTCCAAGGCTGACAGACCACGGAAACACCATATATTTT
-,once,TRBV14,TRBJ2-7,CASSQDRHPYEQYF,TGTGCCAGCAGCCAAGACAGGCACCCCTACGAGCAGTACTTC
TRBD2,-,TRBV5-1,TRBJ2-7,CASSLLSGRTGSYEQYF,TGCGCCAGCAGCTTGCTTAGCGGGAGGACGGGCTCCTACGAGCAGTACTTC
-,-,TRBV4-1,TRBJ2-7,CASSQVLADSYEQYF,TGCGCCAGCAGCCAAGTACTAGCTGACTCCTACGAGCAGTACTTC
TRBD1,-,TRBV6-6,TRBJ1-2,CASSDRTGGYGYTF,TGTGCCAGCAGCGATAGGACAGGCGGCTATGGCTACACCTTC
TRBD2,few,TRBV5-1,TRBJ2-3,CASSSGTSGTDTQYF,TGCGCCAGCAGCTCCGGGACTAGCGGCACAGATACGCAGTATTTT
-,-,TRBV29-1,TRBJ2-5,CSVQAGPAGETQYF,TGCAGCGTTCAAGCGGGCCCTGCGGGCGAGACCCAGTACTTC
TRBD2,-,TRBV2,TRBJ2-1,CASSDWRERLGEQFF,TGTGCCAGCAGTGATTGGCGGGAGAGGCTAGGTGAGCAGTTCTTC
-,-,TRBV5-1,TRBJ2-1,CASSLVTPYNEQFF,TGCGCCAGCAGCTTGGTCACTCCCTACAATGAGCAGTTCTTC
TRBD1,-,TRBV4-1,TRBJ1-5,CASSLDRGNQPQHF,TGCGCCAGCAGCCTGGACAGGGGAAATCAGCCCCAGCATTTT
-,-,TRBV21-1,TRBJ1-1,CASNHSPKNTEAFF,TGTGCCAGCAACCACTCTCCGAAGAACACTGAAGCTTTCTTT
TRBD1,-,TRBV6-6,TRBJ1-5,CASSRQGKGYSNQPQHF,TGTGCCAGCAGTCGACAGGGGAAAGGGTATAGCAATCAGCCCCAGCATTTT
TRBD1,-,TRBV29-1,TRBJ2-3,CSAYLGGRRGDTQYF,TGCAGCGCTTACCTAGGGGGCCGCCGGGGAGATACGCAGTATTTT
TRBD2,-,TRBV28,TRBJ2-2,CASSSPGTSGVRGTGELFF,TGTGCCAGCAGTTCTCCAGGGACTAGCGGAGTCCGGGGCACCGGGGAGCTGTTTTTT
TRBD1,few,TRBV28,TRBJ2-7,CASSFPQGALNEQYF,TGTGCCAGCAGTTTTCCTCAGGGGGCGCTCAACGAGCAGTACTTC
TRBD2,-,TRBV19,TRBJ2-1,CASSTAGVSYNEQFF,TGTGCCAGTAGTACGGCGGGAGTTTCCTACAATGAGCAGTTCTTC
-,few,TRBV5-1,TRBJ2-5,CASSPREETQYF,TGCGCCAGCAGCCCGCGTGAGGAGACCCAGTACTTC
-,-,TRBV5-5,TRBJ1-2,CASSNEQVYGYTF,TGTGCCAGCAGCAACGAACAGGTTTATGGCTACACCTTC
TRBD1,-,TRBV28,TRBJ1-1,CASSPLGTGRLNTEAFF,TGTGCCAGCAGTCCCCTGGGGACAGGGAGGTTGAACACTGAAGCTTTCTTT
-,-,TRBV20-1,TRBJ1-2,CSASTGNGYTF,TGCAGTGCTAGTACGGGGAATGGCTACACCTTC
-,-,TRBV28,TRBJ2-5,CASSTTALETQYF,TGTGCCAGCAGTACAACAGCCTTGGAGACCCAGTACTTC
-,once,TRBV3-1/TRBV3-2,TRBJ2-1,CASSQVKGSPSSYNEQFF,TGTGCCAGCAGCCAAGTCAAGGGGTCCCCAAGCTCCTACAATGAGCAGTTCTTC
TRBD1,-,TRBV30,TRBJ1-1,CAWRLGQGRSARRNTEAFF,TGTGCCTGGAGGTTAGGACAGGGCCGATCAGCGAGACGGAACACTGAAGCTTTCTTT
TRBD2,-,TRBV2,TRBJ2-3,CASSARGSGRAGDTQYF,TGTGCCAGCAGTGCTCGCGGAAGCGGGAGGGCCGGGGATACGCAGTATTTT
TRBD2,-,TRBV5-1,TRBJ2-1,CASSPAGEQTEQFF,TGCGCCAGCAGCCCAGCGGGAGAGCAAACTGAGCAGTTCTTC
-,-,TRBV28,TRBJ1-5,CASSSNRLGWEAQHF,TGTGCCAGCAGTTCTAACAGGTTGGGATGGGAAGCCCAGCATTTT
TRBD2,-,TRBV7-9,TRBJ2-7,CASSGSGRTYEQYF,TGTGCCAGCAGTGGTAGCGGGAGGACCTACGAGCAGTACTTC
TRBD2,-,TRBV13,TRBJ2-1,CASSLGAGGPLYNEQFF,TGTGCCAGCAGCTTAGGGGCGGGAGGACCATTATACAATGAGCAGTTCTTC
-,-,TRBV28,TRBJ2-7,CASSSPGLTSYEQYF,TGTGCCAGCAGTTCTCCGGGACTTACCTCCTACGAGCAGTACTTC